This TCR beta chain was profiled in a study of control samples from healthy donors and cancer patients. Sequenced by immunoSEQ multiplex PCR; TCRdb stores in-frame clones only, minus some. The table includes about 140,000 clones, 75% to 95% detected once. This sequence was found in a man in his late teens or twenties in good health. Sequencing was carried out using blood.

CDR3: CASSNLRPASYEQYF. The DNA of the CDR3 is TGTGCCAGTAGTAATCTCCGTCCGGCATCCTACGAGCAGTACTTC. The chain joins TRBV19 to TRBJ2-7, with D unresolved. Germline-derived CDR1 and CDR2 are LNHDA and SQIVND (reference sequence). Deletions cut 4 bases from V and 1 base from J, with 14 bases between. The CDR3 sequence is 15 residues long.